This TCR beta chain is from a study of blood T cell repertoires in COVID-19 (dated by TCRdb to the early 2020s). Broadly, across the study: The collaborator samples originated in the United States, Italy and Spain and spanned the acute and convalescent phases of COVID-19. Deeply sampled blood TCRbeta repertoires from subjects exposed to, actively infected with, or recovered from COVID-19 were included in the dataset. Where available, HLA class I and class II types were obtained from metadata supplied by the sample provider rather than from assay-based typing. The prospective study material was composed of cDNA or gDNA derived from T cells, B-cell-depleted T cells, or PBMCs. The sample metadata nearly always contained a de-identified subject ID, COVID-19 status, age in years and sex. The repertoires were released in a freely available public database intended as a resource for research on the immune response to SARS-CoV-2. The samples were drawn from two sources: the first 160 participants of the ongoing ImmuneRACE study, and 1,000 to 1,500 subjects contributed by 6 global collaborators.

TCRbeta CDR3 regions were amplified from genomic DNA using the immunoSEQ Assay, a bias-controlled multiplex PCR. The original pipeline was this. Within the assay, amplification of reference gene primers was used to estimate how many nucleated cells each sample contained. To quantify the absolute abundance of each unique TCRbeta CDR3 rearrangement, sequence reads were collapsed and filtered. For each sample, productive Simpson clonality was calculated as the square root of Simpson's diversity index across productive rearrangements. TCRdb's version of the immuneACCESS table is confined to in-frame rearrangements and falls short of the full clone set. An unresolved V gene accounts for under half of the shortfall where checked; the remainder is of unknown origin. The V and J calls and clone size come from that table; D and trimming were worked out from the DNA. The sample records just under 60,000 clones, 60% to 80% of which are singletons. The ten top clones hold roughly 12% of the sample.

The collaborating institutions used their own protocols to collect whole blood in K2EDTA tubes. For TCRbeta analysis, collaborators shipped samples as frozen whole blood, isolated PBMCs, or DNA extracted from either of those sample types. In the case of this clone: This clone's antigen is unknown. No much larger clonotype is one base removed from it; base qualities were not supplied.

General conclusions and limits of the study: The amount of clinical and demographic metadata varied by source and participant and was provided uncurated.

V loses 4 bases, J loses 2 bases, and the germline ends lie 12 bases apart. Spanning cysteine to phenylalanine, the CDR3 consists of 15 amino acids. Just CDR3 DNA is preserved here, 45 bases in frame from base 1. CDR1 and CDR2 are drawn from the germline V gene: MNHEY, SVGAGI. The sample comprised peripheral blood. This TCR derives from a man older than 75 with acute or convalescent COVID-19. The V gene is TRBV6-5 and the J gene is TRBJ2-1; the D region possibly corresponds to TRBD2 (5 bases align). The base sequence is TGTGCCAGCAGTTCACGCGGGTTGACCTACAATGAGCAGTTCTTC. It codes for CASSSRGLTYNEQFF.